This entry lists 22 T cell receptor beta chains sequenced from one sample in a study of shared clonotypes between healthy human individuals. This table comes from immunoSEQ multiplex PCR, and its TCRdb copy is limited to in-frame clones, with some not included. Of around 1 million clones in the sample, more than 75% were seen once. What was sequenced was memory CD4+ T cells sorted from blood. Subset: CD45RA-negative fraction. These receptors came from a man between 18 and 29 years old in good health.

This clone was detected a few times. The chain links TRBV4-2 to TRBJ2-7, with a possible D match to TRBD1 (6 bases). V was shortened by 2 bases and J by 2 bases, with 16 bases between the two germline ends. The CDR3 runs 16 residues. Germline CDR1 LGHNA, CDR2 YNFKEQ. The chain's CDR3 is CASSQKFGDTTYEQYF. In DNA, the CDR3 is TGTGCCAGCAGCCAAAAATTTGGGGACACTACCTACGAGCAGTACTTC.

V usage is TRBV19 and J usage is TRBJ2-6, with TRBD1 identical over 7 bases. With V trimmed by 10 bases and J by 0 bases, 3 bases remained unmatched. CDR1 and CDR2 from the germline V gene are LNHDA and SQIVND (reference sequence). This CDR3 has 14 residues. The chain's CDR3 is CATRDSSGANVLTF. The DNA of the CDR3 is TGTGCCACTAGGGACAGCTCTGGGGCCAACGTCCTGACTTTC.

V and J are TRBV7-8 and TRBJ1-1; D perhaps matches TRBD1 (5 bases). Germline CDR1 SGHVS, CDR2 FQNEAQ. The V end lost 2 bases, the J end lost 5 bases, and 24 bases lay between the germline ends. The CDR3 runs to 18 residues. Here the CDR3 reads CASSLRLRVTGGYTEAFF. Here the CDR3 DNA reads TGTGCCAGCAGCTTAAGGCTCAGAGTCACTGGGGGGTATACTGAAGCTTTCTTT.

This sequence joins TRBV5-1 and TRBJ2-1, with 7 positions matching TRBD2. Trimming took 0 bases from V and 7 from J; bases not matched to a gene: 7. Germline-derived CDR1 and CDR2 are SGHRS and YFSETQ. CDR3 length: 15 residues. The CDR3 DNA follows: TGCGCCAGCAGCTTGGTTGCGGGAGAGGTAAATGAGCAGTTCTTC. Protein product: CASSLVAGEVNEQFF.

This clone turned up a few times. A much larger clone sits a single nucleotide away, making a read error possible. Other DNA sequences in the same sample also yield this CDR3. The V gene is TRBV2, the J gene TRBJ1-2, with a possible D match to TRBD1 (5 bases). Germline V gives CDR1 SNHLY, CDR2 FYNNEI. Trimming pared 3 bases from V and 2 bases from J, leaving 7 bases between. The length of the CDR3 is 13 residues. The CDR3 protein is CASSESGNYGYTF. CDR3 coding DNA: TGTGCCAGCAGTGAGTCAGGGAACTATGGCTACACCTTC.

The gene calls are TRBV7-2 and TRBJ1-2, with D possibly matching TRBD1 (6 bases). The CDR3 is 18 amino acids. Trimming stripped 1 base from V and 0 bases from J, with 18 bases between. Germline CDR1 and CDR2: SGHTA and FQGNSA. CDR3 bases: TGTGCCAGCAGCTTAGTTGGTACCAGGGGTTCAGCTAACTATGGCTACACCTTC. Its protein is CASSLVGTRGSANYGYTF.

DNA for the CDR3: TGTGCCTGGAGTGTATGGGGCGAGGGGATTAGGGGGGAGCTGTTTTTT. Translated, it gives CAWSVWGEGIRGELFF. V is TRBV30 and J is TRBJ2-2; D may match TRBD1 or TRBD2 (5 bases each). Germline loops: CDR1 GTSNPN, CDR2 SVGIG (reference sequence). V was pared by 0 bases and J by 8 bases, with 19 bases between. This CDR3 spans 16 amino acids.

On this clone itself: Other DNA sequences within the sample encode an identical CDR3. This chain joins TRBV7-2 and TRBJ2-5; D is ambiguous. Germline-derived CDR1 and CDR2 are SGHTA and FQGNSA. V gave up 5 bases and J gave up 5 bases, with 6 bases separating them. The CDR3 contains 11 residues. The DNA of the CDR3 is TGTGCCAGCAGCGAACAGGAGACCCAGTACTTC. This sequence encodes CASSEQETQYF.

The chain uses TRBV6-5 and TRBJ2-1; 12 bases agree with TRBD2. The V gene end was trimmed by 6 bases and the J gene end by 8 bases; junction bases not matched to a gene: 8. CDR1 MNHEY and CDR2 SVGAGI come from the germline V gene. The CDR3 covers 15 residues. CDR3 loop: CASSLTSGRLDEQFF. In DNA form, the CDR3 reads TGTGCCAGCAGCTTGACTAGCGGGAGATTGGATGAGCAGTTCTTC.

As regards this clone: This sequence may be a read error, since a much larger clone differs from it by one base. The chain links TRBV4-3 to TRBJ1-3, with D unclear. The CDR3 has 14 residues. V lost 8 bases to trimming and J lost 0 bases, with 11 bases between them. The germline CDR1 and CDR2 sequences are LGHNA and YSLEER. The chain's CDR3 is CASPSGYSGNTIYF. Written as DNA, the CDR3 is TGCGCCAGCCCCTCCGGGTACTCTGGAAACACCATATATTTT.

In DNA form, the CDR3 reads TGTGCCAGCAGCTTACGGAGGGGGCAGGACTATGGCTACACCTTC. Protein: CASSLRRGQDYGYTF. J is TRBJ1-2 and V is TRBV7-2; 7 bases agree with TRBD1. In germline, CDR1 is SGHTA, CDR2 FQGNSA. This CDR3 contains 15 residues. The trim removed 2 bases at V and 3 bases at J, leaving 6 bases unmatched.

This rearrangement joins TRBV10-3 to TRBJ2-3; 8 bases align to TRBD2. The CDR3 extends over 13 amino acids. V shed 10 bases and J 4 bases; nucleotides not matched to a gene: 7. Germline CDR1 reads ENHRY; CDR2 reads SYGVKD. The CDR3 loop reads CATLAGGADTQYF. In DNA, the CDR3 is TGTGCCACCCTTGCCGGGGGGGCAGATACGCAGTATTTT.

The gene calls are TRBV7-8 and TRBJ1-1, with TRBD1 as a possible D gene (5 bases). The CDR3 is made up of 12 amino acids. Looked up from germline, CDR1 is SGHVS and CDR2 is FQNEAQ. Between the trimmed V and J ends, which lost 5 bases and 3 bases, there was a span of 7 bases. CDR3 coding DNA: TGTGCCAGCAGCGTAGGGGACACTGAAGCTTTCTTT. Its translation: CASSVGDTEAFF.

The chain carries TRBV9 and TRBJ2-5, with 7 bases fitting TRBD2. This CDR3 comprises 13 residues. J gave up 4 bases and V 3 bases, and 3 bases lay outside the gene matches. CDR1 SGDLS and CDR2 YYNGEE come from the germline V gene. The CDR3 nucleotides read TGTGCCAGCAGCGGGACTAGAGGAGAGACCCAGTACTTC. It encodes CASSGTRGETQYF.

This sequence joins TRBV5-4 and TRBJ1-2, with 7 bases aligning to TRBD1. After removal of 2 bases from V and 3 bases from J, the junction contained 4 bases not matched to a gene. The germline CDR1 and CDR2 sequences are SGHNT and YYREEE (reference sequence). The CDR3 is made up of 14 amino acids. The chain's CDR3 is CASSFDRADYGYTF. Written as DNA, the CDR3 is TGTGCCAGCAGCTTTGACAGGGCTGACTATGGCTACACCTTC.

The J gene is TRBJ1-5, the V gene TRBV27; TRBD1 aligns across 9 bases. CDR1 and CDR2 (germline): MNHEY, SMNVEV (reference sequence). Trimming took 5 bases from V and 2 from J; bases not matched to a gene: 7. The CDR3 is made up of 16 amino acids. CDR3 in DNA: TGTGCCAGCAGTCCCGGGACAGGGATTGGCAATCAGCCCCAGCATTTT. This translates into CASSPGTGIGNQPQHF.

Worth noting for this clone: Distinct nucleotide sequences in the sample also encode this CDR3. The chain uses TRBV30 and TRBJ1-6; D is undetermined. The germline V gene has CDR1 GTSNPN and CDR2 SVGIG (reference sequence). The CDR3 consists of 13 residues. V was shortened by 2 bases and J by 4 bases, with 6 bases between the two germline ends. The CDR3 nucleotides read TGTGCCTGGAGTCAAGGATATAATTCACCCCTCCACTTT. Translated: CAWSQGYNSPLHF.

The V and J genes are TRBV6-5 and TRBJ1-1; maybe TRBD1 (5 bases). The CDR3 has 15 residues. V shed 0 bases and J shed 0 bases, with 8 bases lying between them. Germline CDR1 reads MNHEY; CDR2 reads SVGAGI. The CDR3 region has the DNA TGTGCCAGCAGTTACTCAGAGGGGATGAACACTGAAGCTTTCTTT. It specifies CASSYSEGMNTEAFF.

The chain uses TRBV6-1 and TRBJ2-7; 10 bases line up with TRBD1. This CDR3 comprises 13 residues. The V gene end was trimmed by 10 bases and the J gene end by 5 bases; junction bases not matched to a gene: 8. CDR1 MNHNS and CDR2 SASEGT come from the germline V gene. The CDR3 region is CATNGDRGHEQYF. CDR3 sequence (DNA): TGTGCCACCAACGGGGACAGGGGACACGAGCAGTACTTC.

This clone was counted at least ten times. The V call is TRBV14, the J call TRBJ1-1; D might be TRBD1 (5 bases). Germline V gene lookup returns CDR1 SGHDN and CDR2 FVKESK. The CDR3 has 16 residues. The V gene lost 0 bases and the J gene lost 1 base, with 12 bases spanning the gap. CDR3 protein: CASSQDLGGKNTEAFF. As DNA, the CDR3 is TGTGCCAGCAGCCAAGATCTCGGGGGGAAGAACACTGAAGCTTTCTTT.

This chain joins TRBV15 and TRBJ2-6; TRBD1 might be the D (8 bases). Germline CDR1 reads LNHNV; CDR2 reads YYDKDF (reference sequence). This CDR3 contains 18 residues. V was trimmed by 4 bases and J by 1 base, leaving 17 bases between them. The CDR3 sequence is CATSTGQGGKSGANVLTF. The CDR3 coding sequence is TGTGCCACCAGCACAGGACAGGGAGGGAAATCTGGGGCCAACGTCCTGACTTTC.

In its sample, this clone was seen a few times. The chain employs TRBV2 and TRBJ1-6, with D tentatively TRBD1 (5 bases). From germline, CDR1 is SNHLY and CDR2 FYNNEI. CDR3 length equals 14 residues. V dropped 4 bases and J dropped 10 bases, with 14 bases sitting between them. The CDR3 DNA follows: TGTGCCAGCAGTGCGCAGGGTGAAAGCTCACCCCTCCACTTT. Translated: CASSAQGESSPLHF.